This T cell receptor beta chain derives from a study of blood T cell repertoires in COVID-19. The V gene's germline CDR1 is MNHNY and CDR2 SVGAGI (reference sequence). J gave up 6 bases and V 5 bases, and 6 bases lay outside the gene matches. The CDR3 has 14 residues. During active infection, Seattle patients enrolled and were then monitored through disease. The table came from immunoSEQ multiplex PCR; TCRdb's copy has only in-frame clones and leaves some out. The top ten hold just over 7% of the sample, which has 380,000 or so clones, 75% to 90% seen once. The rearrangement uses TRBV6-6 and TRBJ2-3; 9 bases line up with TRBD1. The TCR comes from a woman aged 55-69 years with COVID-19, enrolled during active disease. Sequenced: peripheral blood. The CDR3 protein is CASSEDRGSDTQYF. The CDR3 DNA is TGTGCCAGCAGTGAGGACAGGGGTTCGGATACGCAGTATTTT.